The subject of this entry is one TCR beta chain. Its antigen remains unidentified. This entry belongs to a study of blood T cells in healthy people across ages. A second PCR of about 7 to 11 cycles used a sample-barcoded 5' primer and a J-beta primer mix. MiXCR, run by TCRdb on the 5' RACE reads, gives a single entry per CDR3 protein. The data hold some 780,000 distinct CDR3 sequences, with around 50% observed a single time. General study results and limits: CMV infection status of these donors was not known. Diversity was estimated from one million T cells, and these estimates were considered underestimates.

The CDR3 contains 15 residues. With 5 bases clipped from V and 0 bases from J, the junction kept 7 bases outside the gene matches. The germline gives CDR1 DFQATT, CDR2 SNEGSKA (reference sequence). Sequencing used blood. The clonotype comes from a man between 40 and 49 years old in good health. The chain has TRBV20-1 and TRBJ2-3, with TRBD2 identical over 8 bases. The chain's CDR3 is CSAYQREISTDTQYF. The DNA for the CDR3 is TGCAGTGCTTATCAGCGGGAGATTAGCACAGATACGCAGTATTTT.